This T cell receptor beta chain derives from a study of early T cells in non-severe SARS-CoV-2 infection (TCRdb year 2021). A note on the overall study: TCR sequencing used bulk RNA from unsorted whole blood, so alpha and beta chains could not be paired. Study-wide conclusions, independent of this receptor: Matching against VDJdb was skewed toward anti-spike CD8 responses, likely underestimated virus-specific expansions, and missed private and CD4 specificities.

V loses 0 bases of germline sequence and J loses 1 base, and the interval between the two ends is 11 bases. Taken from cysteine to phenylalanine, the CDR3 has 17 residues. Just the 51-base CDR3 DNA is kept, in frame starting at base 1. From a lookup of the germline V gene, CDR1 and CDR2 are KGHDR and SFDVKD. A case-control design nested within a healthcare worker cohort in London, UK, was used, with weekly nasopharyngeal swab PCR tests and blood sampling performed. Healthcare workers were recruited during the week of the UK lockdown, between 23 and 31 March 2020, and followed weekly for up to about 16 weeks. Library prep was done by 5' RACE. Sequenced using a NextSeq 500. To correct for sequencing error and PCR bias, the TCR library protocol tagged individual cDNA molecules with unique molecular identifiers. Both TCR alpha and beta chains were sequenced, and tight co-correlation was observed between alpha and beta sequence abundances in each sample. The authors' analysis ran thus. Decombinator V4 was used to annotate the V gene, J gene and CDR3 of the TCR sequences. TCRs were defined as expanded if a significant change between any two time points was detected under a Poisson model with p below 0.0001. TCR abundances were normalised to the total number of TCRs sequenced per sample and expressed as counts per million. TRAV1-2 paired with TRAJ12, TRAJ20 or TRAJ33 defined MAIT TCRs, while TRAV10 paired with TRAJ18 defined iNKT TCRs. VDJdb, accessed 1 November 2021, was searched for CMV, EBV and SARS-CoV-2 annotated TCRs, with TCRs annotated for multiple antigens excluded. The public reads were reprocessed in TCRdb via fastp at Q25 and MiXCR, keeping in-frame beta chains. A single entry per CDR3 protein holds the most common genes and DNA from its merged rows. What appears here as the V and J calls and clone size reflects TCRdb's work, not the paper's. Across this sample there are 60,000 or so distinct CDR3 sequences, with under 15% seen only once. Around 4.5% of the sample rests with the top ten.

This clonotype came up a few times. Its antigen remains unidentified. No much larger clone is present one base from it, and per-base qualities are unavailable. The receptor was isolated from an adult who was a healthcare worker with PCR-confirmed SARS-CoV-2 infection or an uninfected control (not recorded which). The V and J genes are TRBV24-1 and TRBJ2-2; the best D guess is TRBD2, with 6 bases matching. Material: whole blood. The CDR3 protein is CATSDLWGGRNTGELFF. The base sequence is TGTGCCACCAGTGATTTGTGGGGAGGACGGAACACCGGGGAGCTGTTTTTT.